These 10 T cell receptor beta chains share one sample of origin, sequenced in a study of T-cell reconstitution after alpha-beta-depleted transplantation in children. Unique molecular identifiers featured in how the TCRbeta library was prepared. From the PCR reads, TCRdb called clonotypes with MiXCR, one entry per CDR3 protein. The sample lists under 300,000 distinct CDR3 sequences; more than 9% were seen once. Sample: peripheral blood, taken 180 days after TCRalphabeta/CD19-depleted stem cell transplant. The source of these receptors is a male patient aged 2 to 10 who had a stem cell transplant for chronic granulomatous disease, so the T cells may come from the graft donor.

This clonotype was seen a single time. With a much larger clone just one base away, this may be a read error. The chain uses TRBV18 and TRBJ2-5; the D gene is possibly TRBD1 (7 bases). Trimming left V 6 bases short and J 5 bases short, with 19 bases between. The CDR3 has 15 residues. Germline V gives CDR1 KGHSH, CDR2 LQKENI. Written as DNA, the CDR3 is TGTGCCAGCTCTAATCTAGACAGGGAGGAGGAGACCCAGTACTTC. Translation: CASSNLDREEETQYF.

This clonotype was seen many times. This sequence joins TRBV4-1 and TRBJ2-1, with D possibly being TRBD1 (5 bases). The ends were cut back, 3 bases at V and 2 bases at J, with 11 bases in the middle. CDR1 MGHRA and CDR2 YSYEKL come from the germline V gene. The CDR3 runs to 15 residues. CDR3 nucleotides: TGCGCCAGCAGCCAGAGCCAGGGAACCTACAATGAGCAGTTCTTC. Protein: CASSQSQGTYNEQFF.

This clonotype was seen at least ten times. The CDR3 coding sequence is TGTGCCAGTAACCAGGGGGATACGCAGTATTTT. Protein: CASNQGDTQYF. The J gene is TRBJ2-3, the V gene TRBV19, with a weak D call TRBD1 (6 bases). The CDR3 length is 11 residues. Germline CDR1 reads LNHDA; CDR2 reads SQIVND (reference sequence). Trimming took off 7 bases at V and 6 bases at J, with 8 bases between the two ends.

The chain carries TRBV12-3 or TRBV12-4 and TRBJ2-7, with a possible D match to TRBD1 (5 bases). V shed 7 bases and J shed 1 base, with 11 bases lying between them. This CDR3 comprises 13 residues. The CDR3 DNA reads as TGTGCCAGCAACCCAGGGCGGTCCTACGAGCAGTACTTC. Its translation is CASNPGRSYEQYF.

This clonotype was seen ten or more times. For the CDR3, the DNA is TGTGCCAGCTCACCATCAGGGGTTGCCTATGGCTACACCTTC. Its translation: CASSPSGVAYGYTF. V gene TRBV18 combines with J gene TRBJ1-2; TRBD1 is a possible D gene (6 bases). The V and J ends lost 2 bases and 4 bases respectively, with 11 bases between them. The V gene's germline CDR1 is KGHSH and CDR2 LQKENI. The CDR3 has 14 amino acids. The entire variable domain, with the rest obtained from reference TRBV18 and TRBJ1-2, is as follows: NAGVMQNPRHLVRRRGQEARLRCSPMKGHSHVYWYRQLPEEGLKFMVYLQKENIIDESGMPKERFSAEFPKEGPSILRIQQVVRGDSAAYFCASSPSGVAYGYTFGSGTRLTVV.

This clonotype has ten or more counts. The J gene is TRBJ2-3, the V gene TRBV20-1; TRBD1 matches at 7 bases. Germline V gene sequence: CDR1 DFQATT, CDR2 SNEGSKA (reference sequence). This CDR3 has 18 residues. The V gene end was trimmed by 4 bases and the J gene end by 6 bases; junction bases not matched to a gene: 22. The CDR3 region has the DNA TGCAGTGCTACAAGGAGTGGGCTGGACAGGTTTAAGGTCGATACGCAGTATTTT. It is translated as CSATRSGLDRFKVDTQYF.

This clonotype was seen ten or more times. The J gene is TRBJ2-7, the V gene TRBV28, with D perhaps matching TRBD1 or TRBD2 (5 bases each). Germline-derived CDR1 and CDR2 are MDHEN and SYDVKM. V was trimmed by 5 bases and J by 1 base, leaving 15 bases between them. The CDR3 is 15 amino acids. CDR3 residues: CASSKDFGASYEQYF. Here the CDR3 DNA reads TGTGCCAGCAGTAAGGATTTCGGGGCTTCCTACGAGCAGTACTTC.

This clonotype was detected ten times or more. The V call is TRBV12-3 or TRBV12-4, the J call TRBJ1-1; 8 bases are shared with TRBD1. This CDR3 is 15 amino acids long. The trim removed 5 bases at V and 7 bases at J, leaving 12 bases unmatched. The CDR3 nucleotides read TGTGCCAGCAGTCCCCGACAGGGGATTATTAGTGAAGCTTTCTTT. Encoded protein: CASSPRQGIISEAFF.

The chain joins TRBV5-1 to TRBJ2-2; D unclear. V was trimmed by 4 bases and J by 2 bases, leaving 12 bases between them. The CDR3 runs 15 residues. Germline CDR1 reads SGHRS; CDR2 reads YFSETQ. The CDR3 region is CASSPQSPNTGELFF. CDR3 DNA sequence: TGCGCCAGCAGCCCACAGAGCCCCAACACCGGGGAGCTGTTTTTT.

This clonotype came up once. A much more abundant neighbour one base away suggests this may be a read error. The chain links TRBV20-1 to TRBJ2-5; D remains unclear. Per the germline V gene, CDR1 is DFQATT and CDR2 is SNEGSKA (reference sequence). This CDR3 comprises 15 residues. V was clipped by 0 bases and J by 8 bases, with 19 bases between them. CDR3 coding DNA: TGCAGTGCTAGAGATATCACGGGCCTCATGGACACCCAGTACTTC. Residues: CSARDITGLMDTQYF.